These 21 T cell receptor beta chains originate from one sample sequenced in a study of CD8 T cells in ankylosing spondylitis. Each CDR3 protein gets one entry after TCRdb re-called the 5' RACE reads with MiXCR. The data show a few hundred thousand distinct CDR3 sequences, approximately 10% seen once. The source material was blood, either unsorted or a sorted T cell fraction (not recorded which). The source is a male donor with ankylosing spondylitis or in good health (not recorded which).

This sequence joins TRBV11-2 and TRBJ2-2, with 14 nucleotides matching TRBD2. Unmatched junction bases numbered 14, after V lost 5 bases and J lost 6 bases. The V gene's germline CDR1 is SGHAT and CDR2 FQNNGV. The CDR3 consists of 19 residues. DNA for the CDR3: TGTGCCAGCAGCCTACGGACTAGCGGGGGGTTGACGGTGGCCGGGGAGCTGTTTTTT. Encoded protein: CASSLRTSGGLTVAGELFF.

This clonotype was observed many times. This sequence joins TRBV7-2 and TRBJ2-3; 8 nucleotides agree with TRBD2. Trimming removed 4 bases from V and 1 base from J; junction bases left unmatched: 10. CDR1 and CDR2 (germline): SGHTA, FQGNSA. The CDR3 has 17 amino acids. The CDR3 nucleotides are TGTGCCAGCAGCTCCGAGACTAGCGTATTTGGCACAGATACGCAGTATTTT. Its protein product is CASSSETSVFGTDTQYF.

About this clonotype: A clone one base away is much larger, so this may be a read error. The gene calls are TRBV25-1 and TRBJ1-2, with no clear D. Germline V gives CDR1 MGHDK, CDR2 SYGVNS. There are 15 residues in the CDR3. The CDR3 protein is CASSPTQIPNYGDTF. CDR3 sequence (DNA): TGTGCCAGCTCACCCACCCAGATTCCTAACTATGGCGACACCTTC.

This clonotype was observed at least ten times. The chain's CDR3 is CASSLGTGHQKLFF. The CDR3, as DNA: TGTGCCAGCAGTTTAGGGACAGGGCATCAAAAACTGTTTTTT. V gene TRBV12-3 or TRBV12-4 combines with J gene TRBJ1-4, with 8 bases identical to TRBD1. The ends lost 1 base at V and 9 bases at J; junction bases unmatched: 4. This CDR3 spans 14 amino acids.

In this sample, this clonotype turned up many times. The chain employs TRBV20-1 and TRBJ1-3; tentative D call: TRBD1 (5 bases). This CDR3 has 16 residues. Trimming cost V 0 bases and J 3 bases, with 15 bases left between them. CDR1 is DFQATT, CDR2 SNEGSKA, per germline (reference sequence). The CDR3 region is CSARERGAEGGNTIYF. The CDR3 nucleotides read TGCAGTGCTAGAGAGAGAGGGGCGGAAGGTGGAAACACCATATATTTT.

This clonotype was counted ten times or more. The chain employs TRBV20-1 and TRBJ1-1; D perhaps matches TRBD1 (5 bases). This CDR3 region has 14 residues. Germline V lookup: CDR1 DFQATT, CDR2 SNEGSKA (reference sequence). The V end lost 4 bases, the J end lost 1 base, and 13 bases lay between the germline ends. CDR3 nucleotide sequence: TGCAGTGCTACGATCGGGACCGCGAACACTGAAGCTTTCTTT. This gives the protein CSATIGTANTEAFF.

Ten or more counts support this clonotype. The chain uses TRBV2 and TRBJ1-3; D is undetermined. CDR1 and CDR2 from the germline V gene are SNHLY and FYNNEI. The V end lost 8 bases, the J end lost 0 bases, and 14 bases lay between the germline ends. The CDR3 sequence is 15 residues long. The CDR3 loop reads CASGELLSSGNTIYF. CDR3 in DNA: TGTGCCAGCGGGGAATTGCTTTCCTCTGGAAACACCATATATTTT.

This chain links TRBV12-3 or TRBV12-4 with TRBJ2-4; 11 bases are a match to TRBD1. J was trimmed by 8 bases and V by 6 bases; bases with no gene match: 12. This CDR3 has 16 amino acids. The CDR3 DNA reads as TGTGCCAGCAGAGAGGGGACAGGGGGTGGGTGGGACATTCAGTACTTC. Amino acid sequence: CASREGTGGGWDIQYF.

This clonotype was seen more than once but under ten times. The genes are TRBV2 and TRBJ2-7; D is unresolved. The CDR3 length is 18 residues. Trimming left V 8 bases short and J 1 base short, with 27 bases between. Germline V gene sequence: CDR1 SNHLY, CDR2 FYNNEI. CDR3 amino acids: CASGEEKDNFLKSYEQYF. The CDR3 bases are TGTGCCAGCGGAGAGGAGAAAGACAATTTCCTTAAGTCCTACGAGCAGTACTTC.

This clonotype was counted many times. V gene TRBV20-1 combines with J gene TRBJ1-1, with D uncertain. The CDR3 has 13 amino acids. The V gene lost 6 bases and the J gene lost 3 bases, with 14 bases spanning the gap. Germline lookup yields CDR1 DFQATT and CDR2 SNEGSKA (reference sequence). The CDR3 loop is CSASATFDTEAFF. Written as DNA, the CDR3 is TGCAGTGCCTCTGCCACTTTTGACACTGAAGCTTTCTTT.

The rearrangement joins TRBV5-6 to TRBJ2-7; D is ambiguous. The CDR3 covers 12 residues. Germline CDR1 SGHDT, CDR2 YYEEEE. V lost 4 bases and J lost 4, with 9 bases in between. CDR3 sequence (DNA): TGTGCCAGCAGCGTATCTACTTACGAGCAGTACTTC. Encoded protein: CASSVSTYEQYF.

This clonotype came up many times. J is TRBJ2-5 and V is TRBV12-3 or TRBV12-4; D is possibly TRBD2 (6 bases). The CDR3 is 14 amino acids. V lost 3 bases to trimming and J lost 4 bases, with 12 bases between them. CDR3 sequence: CASSLVADRETQYF. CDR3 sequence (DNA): TGTGCCAGCAGTTTGGTAGCGGATAGAGAGACCCAGTACTTC.

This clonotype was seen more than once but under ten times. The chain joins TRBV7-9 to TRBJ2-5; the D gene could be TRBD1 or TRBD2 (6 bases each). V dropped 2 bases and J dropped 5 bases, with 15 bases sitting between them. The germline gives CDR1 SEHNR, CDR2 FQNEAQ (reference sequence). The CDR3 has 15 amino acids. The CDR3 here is CASSLSGGPGETQYF. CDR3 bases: TGTGCCAGCAGCTTATCCGGGGGCCCTGGCGAGACCCAGTACTTC.

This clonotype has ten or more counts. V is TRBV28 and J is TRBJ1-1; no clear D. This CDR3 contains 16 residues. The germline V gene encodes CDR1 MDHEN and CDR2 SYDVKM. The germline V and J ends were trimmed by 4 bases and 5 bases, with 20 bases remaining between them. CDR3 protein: CASSSPGERVTTEAFF. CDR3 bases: TGTGCCAGCAGTTCGCCCGGCGAACGGGTAACTACTGAAGCTTTCTTT.

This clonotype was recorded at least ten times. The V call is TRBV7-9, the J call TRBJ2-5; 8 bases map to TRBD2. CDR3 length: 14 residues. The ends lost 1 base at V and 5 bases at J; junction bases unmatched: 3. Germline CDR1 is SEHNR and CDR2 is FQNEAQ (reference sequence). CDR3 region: CASSLERERETQYF. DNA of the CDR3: TGTGCCAGCAGCTTAGAGCGGGAGCGGGAGACCCAGTACTTC. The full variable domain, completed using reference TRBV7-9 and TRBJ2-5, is DTGVSQNPRHKITKRGQNVTFRCDPISEHNRLYWYRQTLGQGPEFLTYFQNEAQLEKSRLLSDRFSAERPKGSFSTLEIQRTEQGDSAMYLCASSLERERETQYFGPGTRLLVL.

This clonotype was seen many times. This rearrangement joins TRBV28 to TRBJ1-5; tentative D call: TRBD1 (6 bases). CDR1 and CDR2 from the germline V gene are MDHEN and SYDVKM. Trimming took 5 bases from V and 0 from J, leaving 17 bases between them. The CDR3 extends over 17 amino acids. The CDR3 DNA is TGTGCCAGCAGTCACCCCTCCGACAGGTATAGCAATCAGCCCCAGCATTTT. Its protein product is CASSHPSDRYSNQPQHF. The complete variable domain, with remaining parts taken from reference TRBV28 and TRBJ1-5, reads DVKVTQSSRYLVKRTGEKVFLECVQDMDHENMFWYRQDPGLGLRLIYFSYDVKMKEKGDIPEGYSVSREKKERFSLILESASTNQTSMYLCASSHPSDRYSNQPQHFGDGTRLSIL.

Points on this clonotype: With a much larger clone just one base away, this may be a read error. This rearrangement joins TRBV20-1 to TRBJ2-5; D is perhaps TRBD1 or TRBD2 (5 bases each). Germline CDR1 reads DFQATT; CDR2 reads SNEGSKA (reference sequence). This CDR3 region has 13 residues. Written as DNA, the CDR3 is TGCAGTGCTAGGAGGGCAGGGCAAGAGACCCAGTCCTTC. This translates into CSARRAGQETQSF.

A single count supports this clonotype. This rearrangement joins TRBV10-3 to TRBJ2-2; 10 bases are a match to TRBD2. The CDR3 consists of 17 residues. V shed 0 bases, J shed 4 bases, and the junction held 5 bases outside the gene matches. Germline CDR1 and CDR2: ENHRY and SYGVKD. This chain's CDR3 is CAISESVVAGGTGELFF. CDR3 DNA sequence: TGTGCCATCAGTGAGTCGGTTGTAGCGGGGGGCACCGGGGAGCTGTTTTTT.

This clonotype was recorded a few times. CDR3 residues: CASSPRTGGNEKLFF. As DNA, the CDR3 is TGTGCCAGCAGCCCACGGACAGGTGGTAATGAAAAACTGTTTTTT. V gene TRBV12-3 or TRBV12-4 combines with J gene TRBJ1-4; 7 positions match TRBD1. This CDR3 spans 15 amino acids. Unmatched junction bases numbered 8, after V lost 6 bases and J lost 4 bases.

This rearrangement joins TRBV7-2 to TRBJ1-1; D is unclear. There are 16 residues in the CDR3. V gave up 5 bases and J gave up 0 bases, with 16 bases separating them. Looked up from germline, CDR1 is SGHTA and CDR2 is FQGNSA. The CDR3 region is CASSPVRRNMNTEAFF. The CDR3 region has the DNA TGTGCCAGCAGCCCCGTCCGCCGGAACATGAACACTGAAGCTTTCTTT. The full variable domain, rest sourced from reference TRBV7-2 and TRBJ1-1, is GAGVSQSPSNKVTEKGKDVELRCDPISGHTALYWYRQSLGQGLEFLIYFQGNSAPDKSGLPSDRFSAERTGGSVSTLTIQRTQQEDSAVYLCASSPVRRNMNTEAFFGQGTRLTVV.

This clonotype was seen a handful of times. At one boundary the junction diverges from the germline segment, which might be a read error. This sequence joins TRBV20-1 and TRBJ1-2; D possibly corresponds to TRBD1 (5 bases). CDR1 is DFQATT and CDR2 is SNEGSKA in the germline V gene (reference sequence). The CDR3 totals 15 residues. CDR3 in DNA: TGCTGTGCTAGCAGAGGGACGGGTCCTAACTATGGCTACACCTTC. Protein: CCASRGTGPNYGYTF.